Each of the 3 T cell receptor beta chains below was sequenced from the same sample in a study of graft-versus-host responses after intestinal transplantation (dated by TCRdb to the early 2020s). To prepare the library, the immunoSEQ multiplex PCR assay was applied. What TCRdb holds here is the immuneACCESS table cut down to in-frame rearrangements. Part of the clones is not present; checked against another copy, under half of the missing clones reflect an unresolved V gene, and the others are unexplained. The sample yields about 54,000 clones; roughly nine tenths were counted once. 5% to 7% of the sample is taken by the ten largest. Material: PBMCs, obtained 662 days after intestinal transplant. The receptors were gathered from a human patient who received an intestinal transplant, so some T cells may come from the graft donor.

The table lists this clone with a count of one. The V call is TRBV9, the J call TRBJ2-1, with D possibly being TRBD1 (5 bases). The CDR3 is 13 residues long. Deletions cut 3 bases from V and 4 bases from J, with 8 bases between. CDR1 is SGDLS, CDR2 YYNGEE, per germline. The CDR3 reads CASSAQEYNEQFF. CDR3 nucleotide sequence: TGTGCCAGCAGCGCACAGGAGTACAATGAGCAGTTCTTC.

The chain has TRBV27 and TRBJ2-3; 7 bases are a match to TRBD2. After removal of 3 bases from V and 0 bases from J, the junction contained 0 bases not matched to a gene. CDR3 length: 14 residues. In germline, CDR1 is MNHEY, CDR2 SMNVEV (reference sequence). CDR3 residues: CASSFSGSTDTQYF. CDR3 nucleotide sequence: TGTGCCAGCAGTTTTAGCGGGAGCACAGATACGCAGTATTTT.

This chain connects TRBV6-5 to TRBJ2-6; TRBD2 might be the D (5 bases). Germline values: CDR1 MNHEY, CDR2 SVGAGI. V was clipped by 4 bases and J by 0 bases, with 7 bases between them. This CDR3 has 15 amino acids. In DNA, the CDR3 is TGTGCCAGCAGTTCCGGAGGCTCTGGGGCCAACGTCCTGACTTTC. Protein product: CASSSGGSGANVLTF.